The 21 T cell receptor beta chains reported below all come from one sample, sequenced in a study of T cell changes during pregnancy in multiple sclerosis. The repertoire was sequenced with immunoSEQ multiplex PCR; TCRdb's copy has only in-frame clones and lacks some. The sample shows approximately 37,000 clones, about 89% of them seen only once. Sequences were derived from CD4+ T cells from peripheral blood mononuclear cells, sampled in the third trimester of pregnancy. These receptors were obtained from a female donor in good health, enrolled as a control in a pregnancy study.

The chain joins TRBV5-6 to TRBJ1-3; D is uncertain. V was cut by 0 bases and J by 0 bases, with 4 bases left in between. This CDR3 is built from 14 residues. Germline V CDR1 and CDR2: SGHDT, YYEEEE. The DNA for the CDR3 is TGTGCCAGCAGCTTGGCGAGCTCTGGAAACACCATATATTTT. Residues: CASSLASSGNTIYF.

In its sample, this clone was seen once. This chain links TRBV9 with TRBJ1-2; 7 bases line up with TRBD1. This CDR3 has 13 residues. Germline V lookup: CDR1 SGDLS, CDR2 YYNGEE. Unmatched junction bases numbered 0, after V lost 0 bases and J lost 4 bases. CDR3 DNA sequence: TGTGCCAGCAGCGTAGCAGGGGGCTATGGCTACACCTTC. Protein: CASSVAGGYGYTF.

This chain joins TRBV7-9 and TRBJ2-7; 10 bases are a match to TRBD2. Germline-derived CDR1 and CDR2 are SEHNR and FQNEAQ (reference sequence). V shed 5 bases and J 0 bases; nucleotides not matched to a gene: 16. CDR3 length: 19 residues. The CDR3 loop reads CASSQRTSGSGAPSYEQYF. DNA for the CDR3: TGTGCCAGCAGCCAGCGGACTAGCGGCTCTGGAGCACCCTCCTACGAGCAGTACTTC.

The chain employs TRBV4-2 and TRBJ2-2; 9 bases fit TRBD2. The V segment lost 0 bases and the J segment 5 bases; nucleotides outside the gene matches: 7. CDR3 length equals 17 residues. In germline, CDR1 is LGHNA, CDR2 YNFKEQ. The CDR3 protein is CASSQEISGSGTGELFF. CDR3 nucleotides: TGTGCCAGCAGCCAAGAGATTAGCGGGAGTGGGACCGGGGAGCTGTTTTTT.

The rearrangement uses TRBV6-4 and TRBJ1-2; TRBD1 agrees at 8 bases. This CDR3 region has 15 residues. CDR1 MRHNA and CDR2 SNTAGT come from the germline V gene. V trimming: 3 bases; J trimming: 0 bases; junction bases outside the gene matches: 3. The CDR3 DNA sequence: TGTGCCAGCAGTGAGTCGACAGGGGCTAACTATGGCTACACCTTC. Translating gives CASSESTGANYGYTF.

This chain uses TRBV6-1 with TRBJ1-1; 8 bases are shared with TRBD1. Per the germline V gene, CDR1 is MNHNS and CDR2 is SASEGT. CDR3 length equals 13 residues. After removal of 0 bases from V and 9 bases from J, the junction contained 3 bases not matched to a gene. CDR3 sequence reads: CASSEARRGQAFF. CDR3 nucleotides: TGTGCCAGCAGTGAAGCGCGCAGGGGGCAAGCTTTCTTT.

This clone was found once. The chain uses TRBV7-2 and TRBJ1-5, with D possibly TRBD1 on 6 matching bases. The CDR3 is 18 amino acids. The V gene lost 4 bases and the J gene lost 3 bases, with 22 bases spanning the gap. Germline V gene data show CDR1 as SGHTA and CDR2 as FQGNSA. Written as DNA, the CDR3 is TGTGCCAGCAGCTCAATAGGGGAGGGGGTGCCCCTCAATCAGCCCCAGCATTTT. It translates to CASSSIGEGVPLNQPQHF.

The rearrangement joins TRBV19 to TRBJ2-3, with TRBD1 identical over 9 bases. Unmatched junction bases numbered 6, after V lost 5 bases and J lost 3 bases. Per the germline V gene, CDR1 is LNHDA and CDR2 is SQIVND (reference sequence). The CDR3 covers 15 residues. The CDR3 reads CASSDGQGRTDTQYF. As DNA, the CDR3 is TGTGCCAGTAGTGACGGACAGGGGCGAACAGATACGCAGTATTTT.

This clone came up once. The chain links TRBV4-1 to TRBJ1-4; 7 bases are shared with TRBD1. With 0 bases clipped from V and 8 bases from J, the junction kept 6 bases outside the gene matches. The CDR3 runs to 15 residues. Per the germline V gene, CDR1 is MGHRA and CDR2 is YSYEKL. CDR3 residues: CASSQDRQGYEKLFF. CDR3 nucleotide sequence: TGCGCCAGCAGCCAAGATCGACAGGGATACGAAAAACTGTTTTTT.

This chain joins TRBV5-5 and TRBJ1-3, with no clear D. The CDR3 is 14 residues long. In germline, CDR1 is SGHKS, CDR2 YYEKEE (reference sequence). V lost 2 bases and J 4 bases, leaving 10 bases between the germline ends. The chain's CDR3 is CASSFPTGGNTIYF. The CDR3 coding sequence is TGTGCCAGCAGCTTCCCGACGGGGGGAAACACCATATATTTT.

The chain is built from TRBV6-5 and TRBJ1-1; D perhaps matches TRBD1 (6 bases). V was cut by 5 bases and J by 2 bases, with 15 bases left in between. The CDR3 covers 15 residues. Germline V lookup: CDR1 MNHEY, CDR2 SVGAGI. CDR3 sequence (DNA): TGTGCCAGCAGTGCTCGACAGGCGGGTAACACTGAAGCTTTCTTT. Its protein product is CASSARQAGNTEAFF.

This clone was found a few times. The chain uses TRBV29-1 and TRBJ1-1; D is ambiguous. Germline-derived CDR1 and CDR2 are SQVTM and ANQGSEA. The CDR3 is 15 residues long. Trimming removed 2 bases from V and 7 bases from J, with 20 bases in between. CDR3 DNA sequence: TGCAGCGTTGAAAGGCAGACCAGCTCGGGTGGTGAAGCTTTCTTT. Protein product: CSVERQTSSGGEAFF.

J is TRBJ1-1 and V is TRBV5-1, with 7 bases fitting TRBD1. The CDR3 runs to 16 residues. In germline, CDR1 is SGHRS, CDR2 YFSETQ. The junction had 6 bases not matched to a gene; V was cut back by 0 bases and J by 1 base. The CDR3 here is CASSLGLQGRNTEAFF. The CDR3 coding sequence is TGCGCCAGCAGCTTGGGCCTACAGGGGCGGAACACTGAAGCTTTCTTT.

The CDR3 region is CASSQIGTSNEQFF. The CDR3 nucleotides read TGCGCCAGCAGCCAAATCGGGACTAGTAACGAGCAGTTCTTC. The chain is built from TRBV4-1 and TRBJ2-1; 8 positions agree with TRBD2. The CDR3 sequence is 14 residues long. V gave up 2 bases and J gave up 10 bases; unmatched junction bases: 7. CDR1 is MGHRA, CDR2 YSYEKL, per germline.

Here the CDR3 reads CASRTDWQGSEQYF. The CDR3 nucleotides read TGTGCCAGCAGGACGGATTGGCAGGGGAGCGAGCAGTACTTC. J is TRBJ2-5 and V is TRBV2, with D possibly TRBD1 on 6 matching bases. Judging by the DNA end, TRBJ2-7 fits better; the J call may be wrong. The CDR3 is 14 residues long. Germline CDR1 and CDR2: SNHLY and FYNNEI.

This chain joins TRBV11-3 and TRBJ1-1, with 10 nucleotides matching TRBD1. The germline V gene has CDR1 SGHNT and CDR2 YENEEA. CDR3 length: 15 amino acids. V trimming: 5 bases; J trimming: 1 base; junction bases outside the gene matches: 4. In nucleotides, the CDR3 is TGTGCCAGCAGCCCCGGACAGGGGGAGAACACTGAAGCTTTCTTT. Translation gives CASSPGQGENTEAFF.

This rearrangement joins TRBV19 to TRBJ1-2; TRBD1 might be the D (5 bases). Germline CDR1 and CDR2: LNHDA and SQIVND (reference sequence). CDR3 size: 14 residues. V was clipped by 3 bases and J by 2 bases, with 10 bases between them. The CDR3 DNA reads as TGTGCCAGTAGTATTCCGGGGGAAAACTATGGCTACACCTTC. This encodes CASSIPGENYGYTF.

The V call is TRBV5-4, the J call TRBJ2-1, with D unclear. V was shortened by 4 bases and J by 8 bases, with 13 bases between the two germline ends. Germline V gene lookup returns CDR1 SGHNT and CDR2 YYREEE (reference sequence). The CDR3 extends over 13 amino acids. In DNA form, the CDR3 reads TGTGCCAGCAGCCCAAAAGCGAGAGATGAGCAGTTCTTC. Translation gives CASSPKARDEQFF.

The V and J genes are TRBV2 and TRBJ2-7, with D hard to call. Trimming shortened V by 1 base and J by 2 bases, and 9 bases separated the two germline ends. The CDR3 totals 14 residues. CDR1 SNHLY and CDR2 FYNNEI come from the germline V gene. The CDR3 region is CASSEVASAYEQYF. The CDR3 bases are TGTGCCAGCAGTGAAGTAGCATCCGCCTACGAGCAGTACTTC.

CDR3 DNA sequence: TGTGCCAGCCGCTCGCAGGGGCGCACACGCGGTTCACCCCTCCACTTT. It translates to CASRSQGRTRGSPLHF. V usage is TRBV2 and J usage is TRBJ1-6, with D possibly being TRBD1 (6 bases). The CDR3 is 16 residues long. The germline CDR1 and CDR2 sequences are SNHLY and FYNNEI. V was cut by 8 bases and J by 9 bases, with 23 bases left in between.

This chain connects TRBV13 to TRBJ2-2; the D gene is possibly TRBD1 (5 bases). Germline assignment: CDR1 PRHDT and CDR2 FYEKMQ (reference sequence). The CDR3 contains 16 residues. The V and J ends lost 1 base and 0 bases respectively, with 9 bases between them. The CDR3 loop is CASSLEGAANTGELFF. The CDR3 nucleotides are TGTGCCAGCAGCTTAGAAGGGGCTGCGAACACCGGGGAGCTGTTTTTT.